This T cell receptor beta chain was captured in a study of OX40 agonist ivuxolimab in advanced cancers. About the study: Those enrolled were 82.7% male, with a mean age of roughly 60 years and ages from roughly 20 to 90. Study-level points and caveats: CD4+ and CD8+ T cells in blood underwent clonal expansion by week 6 at 0.1 to 3.0 mg/kg.

Trimming removed 0 bases from V and 4 bases from J, with 20 bases in between. The V gene's germline CDR1 is SGHRS and CDR2 YFSETQ. The CDR3 consists of 19 residues. Autoimmune disease history or systemic immunosuppression led to patients being barred. Drawing of blood for sampling happened at baseline, at cycle 4 day 1, and at cycle 7 day 1. Sequenced by immunoSEQ multiplex PCR; TCRdb stores in-frame clones only, minus some. The repertoire holds 65,000 or so clones, about four fifths seen once, with approximately 5.2% in the top ten. For this clone: Its target is unknown.

The chain has TRBV5-1 and TRBJ2-6; D possibly matches TRBD1 or TRBD2 (6 bases each). This TCR was recovered from an adult with an advanced solid tumor such as melanoma, head and neck, liver or kidney cancer. Sequencing used CD4+ or CD8+ T cells sorted from blood, obtained in a trial of the OX40 agonist ivuxolimab. The CDR3 is CASSLAVFGGHLGANVLTF. The CDR3 DNA is TGCGCCAGCAGCTTGGCCGTCTTTGGGGGGCACCTCGGGGCCAACGTCCTGACTTTC.